The 21 T cell receptor beta chains below come from one sample, sequenced in a study of T cells after yellow fever vaccination. One entry per CDR3 protein, called by TCRdb with MiXCR from the 5' RACE reads. The profile shows about 550,000 distinct CDR3 sequences, 19% of them singletons. The sample in question was PBMCs, obtained 15 days after the yellow fever booster vaccination. Receptor source: a man aged 25 to 40 who received the YFV17D yellow fever vaccine.

DNA of the CDR3: TGTGCCAGCAGCTTATTAGCGGCGGAATCAGATACGCAGTATTTT. This sequence encodes CASSLLAAESDTQYF. The J gene is TRBJ2-3, the V gene TRBV7-9, with a weak D call TRBD2 (6 bases). Between the trimmed V and J ends, which lost 2 bases and 4 bases, there was a span of 13 bases. The germline CDR1 and CDR2 sequences are SEHNR and FQNEAQ (reference sequence). This CDR3 contains 15 residues.

The gene calls are TRBV7-9 and TRBJ2-3; the D gene could be TRBD1 or TRBD2 (5 bases each). Germline V CDR1 and CDR2: SEHNR, FQNEAQ (reference sequence). The V and J ends lost 8 bases and 2 bases respectively, with 11 bases between them. The CDR3 covers 13 residues. The CDR3 is CASQRGDTDTQYF. In nucleotides, the CDR3 is TGTGCCAGCCAGCGAGGGGACACAGATACGCAGTATTTT. Drawing the rest from reference TRBV7-9 and TRBJ2-3, the complete variable domain is DTGVSQNPRHKITKRGQNVTFRCDPISEHNRLYWYRQTLGQGPEFLTYFQNEAQLEKSRLLSDRFSAERPKGSFSTLEIQRTEQGDSAMYLCASQRGDTDTQYFGPGTRLTVL.

The chain carries TRBV12-3 or TRBV12-4 and TRBJ1-1; D is undetermined. V was clipped by 7 bases and J by 3 bases, with 21 bases between them. The CDR3 runs to 16 residues. The CDR3 DNA follows: TGTGCCAGCACCTTAGGGCTCTTGGGCCGGGACACTGAAGCTTTCTTT. It specifies CASTLGLLGRDTEAFF.

The chain recombines TRBV20-1 with TRBJ1-2; possible D gene TRBD1, 6 bases. The CDR3 has 13 amino acids. The V gene's germline CDR1 is DFQATT and CDR2 SNEGSKA (reference sequence). V gave up 3 bases and J gave up 6 bases, with 14 bases separating them. The CDR3 spells CSASLGGLDGYTF. Here the CDR3 DNA reads TGCAGTGCTAGTTTAGGGGGTTTGGATGGCTACACCTTC.

This clonotype came up a few times. The chain carries TRBV5-1 and TRBJ2-1; TRBD2 matches at 10 bases. The CDR3 spans 15 residues. Per germline, CDR1 SGHRS and CDR2 YFSETQ. V gave up 1 base and J gave up 5 bases; unmatched junction bases: 3. The CDR3 loop is CASSLIAGGDNEQFF. DNA for the CDR3: TGCGCCAGCAGCTTGATAGCGGGAGGCGACAATGAGCAGTTCTTC. The variable domain in full, completed from reference TRBV5-1 and TRBJ2-1, reads KAGVTQTPRYLIKTRGQQVTLSCSPISGHRSVSWYQQTPGQGLQFLFEYFSETQRNKGNFPGRFSGRQFSNSRSEMNVSTLELGDSALYLCASSLIAGGDNEQFFGPGTRLTVL.

The chain uses TRBV10-3 and TRBJ2-7; D may be TRBD1 (6 bases). V was shortened by 10 bases and J by 5 bases, with 18 bases between the two germline ends. In germline, CDR1 is ENHRY, CDR2 SYGVKD. The CDR3 contains 13 residues. This CDR3 is CATEAQGTHEQYF. CDR3 DNA sequence: TGTGCCACCGAGGCACAGGGTACCCACGAGCAGTACTTC.

This clonotype occurred a few times. V usage is TRBV7-2 and J usage is TRBJ1-5; D ambiguous. This CDR3 spans 14 amino acids. V shed 5 bases and J shed 0 bases, with 8 bases lying between them. Germline CDR1 and CDR2: SGHTA and FQGNSA. CDR3 sequence reads: CASSPESSNQPQHF. CDR3 coding DNA: TGTGCCAGCAGCCCGGAGAGTAGCAATCAGCCCCAGCATTTT.

The sample holds a few counts of this clonotype. V usage is TRBV27 and J usage is TRBJ1-6; 7 bases fit TRBD1. This CDR3 has 17 residues. The germline V gene encodes CDR1 MNHEY and CDR2 SMNVEV (reference sequence). J lost 7 bases, V lost 1 base, and 10 bases had no gene match. CDR3 coding DNA: TGTGCCAGCAGTTTATTTGGGGGGGACAGTCCAAATTCACCCCTCCACTTT. This encodes CASSLFGGDSPNSPLHF.

This rearrangement joins TRBV5-6 to TRBJ2-1; TRBD1 matches at 8 bases. The V and J ends lost 2 bases and 1 base, in that order; junction bases with no gene match: 5. This CDR3 contains 16 residues. Per germline, CDR1 SGHDT and CDR2 YYEEEE. The CDR3 bases are TGTGCCAGCAGCTTTTGGACAGGGAGATCCTACAATGAGCAGTTCTTC. Translating gives CASSFWTGRSYNEQFF.

This chain links TRBV20-1 with TRBJ2-7; 8 bases match TRBD1. This CDR3 has 15 residues. The V gene end was trimmed by 4 bases and the J gene end by 3 bases; junction bases not matched to a gene: 11. The germline CDR1 and CDR2 sequences are DFQATT and SNEGSKA (reference sequence). CDR3 DNA: TGCAGTGCTACGGCCACCGGGACAGGCCTCTACGAGCAGTACTTC. This sequence encodes CSATATGTGLYEQYF.

In its sample, this clonotype was seen a few times. V is TRBV5-1 and J is TRBJ2-2, with 11 nucleotides matching TRBD2. The length of the CDR3 is 18 residues. J lost 10 bases, V lost 4 bases, and 18 bases had no gene match. CDR1 is SGHRS, CDR2 YFSETQ, per germline. CDR3 loop: CASSLGLLAGGSLEELFF. DNA for the CDR3: TGCGCCAGCAGCCTAGGCCTGTTAGCGGGAGGGAGCCTGGAGGAGCTGTTTTTT. The full variable domain, in which reference TRBV5-1 and TRBJ2-2 provide the parts outside the CDR3, is KAGVTQTPRYLIKTRGQQVTLSCSPISGHRSVSWYQQTPGQGLQFLFEYFSETQRNKGNFPGRFSGRQFSNSRSEMNVSTLELGDSALYLCASSLGLLAGGSLEELFFGEGSRLTVL.

As DNA, the CDR3 is TGTGCCAGCAGCCGAATTAATGGCTACACCTTC. Translated: CASSRINGYTF. This chain connects TRBV12-3 or TRBV12-4 to TRBJ1-2; unclear D gene. Trimming left V 6 bases short and J 6 bases short, with 8 bases between. The CDR3 has 11 amino acids.

This clonotype was found a few times. The V call is TRBV15, the J call TRBJ2-2; 7 bases line up with TRBD2. Germline lookup yields CDR1 LNHNV and CDR2 YYDKDF (reference sequence). After removal of 0 bases from V and 4 bases from J, the junction contained 8 bases not matched to a gene. The CDR3 has 17 residues. Here the CDR3 DNA reads TGTGCCACCAGCAGAGATCTCGGGGGGAGTGGCACCGGGGAGCTGTTTTTT. Translation gives CATSRDLGGSGTGELFF.

J is TRBJ2-4 and V is TRBV20-1; 7 nucleotides line up with TRBD2. Germline trimming cut 1 base from V and 9 bases from J; bases unmatched to any gene: 18. CDR1 is DFQATT, CDR2 SNEGSKA, per germline (reference sequence). The length of the CDR3 is 17 residues. CDR3 coding DNA: TGCAGTGCTAGAGGGGCGGCGGGGGTAGGACTAGGGAGCATTCAGTACTTC. This codes for CSARGAAGVGLGSIQYF.

This clonotype was recorded a few times. V is TRBV12-3 or TRBV12-4 and J is TRBJ2-7; TRBD1 matches at 8 bases. V was pared by 10 bases and J by 4 bases, with 12 bases of the junction left unmatched. There are 14 residues in the CDR3. CDR3 sequence reads: CATSRGRGLYEQYF. CDR3 in DNA: TGTGCCACCAGCCGGGGCAGGGGGCTTTACGAGCAGTACTTC.

This clonotype came up many times. J is TRBJ2-7 and V is TRBV18, with D hard to call. The germline gives CDR1 KGHSH, CDR2 LQKENI. V lost 0 bases, J lost 0 bases, and 12 bases lay in between. The CDR3 runs to 16 residues. Here the CDR3 reads CASSPPLPYSSYEQYF. For the CDR3, the DNA is TGTGCCAGCTCACCACCCCTTCCGTACAGCTCCTACGAGCAGTACTTC.

This clonotype was observed a handful of times. This chain uses TRBV7-2 with TRBJ2-7; D is undetermined. The V and J ends lost 7 bases and 0 bases respectively, with 10 bases between them. CDR1 is SGHTA and CDR2 is FQGNSA in the germline V gene. There are 13 residues in the CDR3. The CDR3 DNA sequence: TGTGCCAGCACCCCTACGAGCTCCTACGAGCAGTACTTC. This codes for CASTPTSSYEQYF.

V and J are TRBV21-1 and TRBJ2-7. TRBV21-1 is given as a pseudogene. The CDR3 totals 11 residues. DNA for the CDR3: TGTGCCAGCAGCAAAGCTGACGAGCAGTACTTC. Translating gives CASSKADEQYF.

As to this clonotype: At one boundary the junction diverges from the germline segment, which might be a read error. J is TRBJ2-2 and V is TRBV20-1, with 11 bases lining up with TRBD1. This CDR3 contains 19 residues. The germline V gene encodes CDR1 DFQATT and CDR2 SNEGSKA (reference sequence). CDR3 nucleotide sequence: TGCAGTGCTTCCCTACCTCGGACAGGGGGCGCGAGGAACACCGGGGAGCAGTTTTTT. This sequence encodes CSASLPRTGGARNTGEQFF.

This clonotype was seen repeatedly, ten times or more. The chain combines TRBV6-2 or TRBV6-3 with TRBJ2-7; perhaps TRBD2 as D (5 bases). Germline CDR1 and CDR2: MNHEY and SVGEGT. V was pared by 5 bases and J by 5 bases, with 22 bases between. The CDR3 extends over 16 amino acids. The CDR3 protein is CASSTPALGERNEQYF. The CDR3 nucleotides read TGTGCCAGCAGTACCCCCGCCCTTGGGGAGAGGAACGAGCAGTACTTC.

V usage is TRBV5-1 and J usage is TRBJ2-5; 7 bases fit TRBD2. CDR3 length: 13 residues. Trimming removed 4 bases from V and 2 bases from J; junction bases left unmatched: 2. CDR1 and CDR2 from the germline V gene are SGHRS and YFSETQ. CDR3 DNA: TGCGCCAGCAGCGGGCGGGGGCAAGAGACCCAGTACTTC. Translated: CASSGRGQETQYF. The variable domain in full, with the rest retrieved from reference TRBV5-1 and TRBJ2-5, is KAGVTQTPRYLIKTRGQQVTLSCSPISGHRSVSWYQQTPGQGLQFLFEYFSETQRNKGNFPGRFSGRQFSNSRSEMNVSTLELGDSALYLCASSGRGQETQYFGPGTRLLVL.